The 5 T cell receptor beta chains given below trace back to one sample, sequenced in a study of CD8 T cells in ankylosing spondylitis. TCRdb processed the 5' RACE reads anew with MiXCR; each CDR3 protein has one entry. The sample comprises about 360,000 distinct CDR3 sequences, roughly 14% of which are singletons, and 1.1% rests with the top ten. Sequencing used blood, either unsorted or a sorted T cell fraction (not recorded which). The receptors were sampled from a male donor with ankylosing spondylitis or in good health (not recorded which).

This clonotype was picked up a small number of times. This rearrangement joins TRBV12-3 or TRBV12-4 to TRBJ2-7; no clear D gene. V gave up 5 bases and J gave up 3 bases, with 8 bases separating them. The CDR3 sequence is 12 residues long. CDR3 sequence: CASSPRNYEQYF. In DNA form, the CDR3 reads TGTGCCAGCAGTCCCAGAAACTACGAGCAGTACTTC.

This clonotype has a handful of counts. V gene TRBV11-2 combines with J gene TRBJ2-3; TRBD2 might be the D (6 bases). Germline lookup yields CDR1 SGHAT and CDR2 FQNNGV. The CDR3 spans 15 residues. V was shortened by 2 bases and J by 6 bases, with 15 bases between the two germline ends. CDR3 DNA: TGTGCCAGCAGCTTACTAGGGGACTCTGGGGATACGCAGTATTTT. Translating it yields CASSLLGDSGDTQYF. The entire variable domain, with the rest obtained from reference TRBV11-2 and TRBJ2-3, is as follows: EAGVAQSPRYKIIEKRQSVAFWCNPISGHATLYWYQQILGQGPKLLIQFQNNGVVDDSQLPKDRFSAERLKGVDSTLKIQPAKLEDSAVYLCASSLLGDSGDTQYFGPGTRLTVL.

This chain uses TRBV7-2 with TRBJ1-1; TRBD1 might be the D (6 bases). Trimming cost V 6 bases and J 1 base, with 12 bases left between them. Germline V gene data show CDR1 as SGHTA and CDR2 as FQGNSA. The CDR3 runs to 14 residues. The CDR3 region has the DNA TGTGCCAGCAGTTCCCAGGGGTGGAACACTGAAGCTTTCTTT. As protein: CASSSQGWNTEAFF. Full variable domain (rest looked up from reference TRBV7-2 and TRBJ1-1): GAGVSQSPSNKVTEKGKDVELRCDPISGHTALYWYRQSLGQGLEFLIYFQGNSAPDKSGLPSDRFSAERTGGSVSTLTIQRTQQEDSAVYLCASSSQGWNTEAFFGQGTRLTVV.

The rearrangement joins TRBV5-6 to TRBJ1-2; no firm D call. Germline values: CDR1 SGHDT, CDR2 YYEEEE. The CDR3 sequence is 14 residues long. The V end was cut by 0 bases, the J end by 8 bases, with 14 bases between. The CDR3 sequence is CASSLAGQAAGYTF. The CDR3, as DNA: TGTGCCAGCAGCTTGGCCGGGCAGGCGGCCGGCTACACCTTC.

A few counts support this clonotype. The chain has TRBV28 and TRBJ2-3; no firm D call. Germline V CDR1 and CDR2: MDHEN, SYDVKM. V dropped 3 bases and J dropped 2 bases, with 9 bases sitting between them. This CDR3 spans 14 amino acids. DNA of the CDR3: TGTGCCAGCAGTTTCAGCACAGACACAGATACGCAGTATTTT. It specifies CASSFSTDTDTQYF.